This TCR beta chain was sequenced in a study of CD8 T cells in Susac syndrome. The CDR3 is 13 amino acids. Trimming took 8 bases from V and 6 from J, leaving 13 bases between them. Germline V gene sequence: CDR1 SGHTA, CDR2 FQGNSA. RNA totalling about 0.45 to 1 ug underwent reverse transcription with random hexamers. TCRdb called the immunoSEQ multiplex PCR reads again in MiXCR, with one record for every CDR3 protein. The sample holds about 120,000 distinct CDR3 sequences; around 90% are singletons and the top ten take about 0.12%. Comments on this clonotype: Its matching antigen is unknown.

From blood CD8+ and CD4+ T cells, the TCR beta chain was sequenced. Controls matched for sex and age were healthy donors. CD8+ and CD4+ T cells were negatively isolated; TEMRA cells were FACS-enriched. Study findings and constraints: The study's TCR sequencing and HLA analysis drew on a certain number of individuals. That number was acknowledged as relatively small.

What was sequenced was CD8+ T cells from PBMCs. The rearrangement links TRBV7-2 to TRBJ2-2; D gene uncertain. This TCR was sampled from a human donor in good health. In DNA, the CDR3 is TGTGCCAGCCGCAGTACCCCCGCCGGGGAGCTGTTTTTT. It yields the protein CASRSTPAGELFF.